In this sample, the clone carrying this T cell receptor beta chain turned up many times. The CDR3 loop spans 16 amino acids. Germline assignment: CDR1 SGDLS and CDR2 YYNGEE. Trimming stripped 0 bases from V and 3 bases from J, with 14 bases between. These data belong to a study of identical twins. TCRdb passed the 5' RACE reads through MiXCR, listing each CDR3 protein once. The data show a few hundred thousand distinct CDR3 sequences, around a tenth seen once. The data also belong to a second study, concerning yellow fever vaccine responses in identical twins.

The clonotype originates from a woman aged 18 to 35 in good health. Material: PBMCs. This chain connects TRBV9 to TRBJ2-3, with D possibly TRBD2 on 5 matching bases. The CDR3 region is CASSVGLTLATDTQYF. Here the CDR3 DNA reads TGTGCCAGCAGCGTAGGACTTACTCTAGCAACAGATACGCAGTATTTT.